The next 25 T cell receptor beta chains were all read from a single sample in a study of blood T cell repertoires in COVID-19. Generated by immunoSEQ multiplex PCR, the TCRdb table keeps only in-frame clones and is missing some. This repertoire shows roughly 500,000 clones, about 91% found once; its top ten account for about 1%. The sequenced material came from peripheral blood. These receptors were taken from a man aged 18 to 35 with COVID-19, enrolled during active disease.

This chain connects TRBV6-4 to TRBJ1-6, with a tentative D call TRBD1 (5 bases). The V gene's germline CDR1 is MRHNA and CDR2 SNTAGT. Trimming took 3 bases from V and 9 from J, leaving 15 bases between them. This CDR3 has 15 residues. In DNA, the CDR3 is TGTGCCAGCAGTGAGCAGGGACTGCGCATTTCACCCCTCCACTTT. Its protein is CASSEQGLRISPLHF.

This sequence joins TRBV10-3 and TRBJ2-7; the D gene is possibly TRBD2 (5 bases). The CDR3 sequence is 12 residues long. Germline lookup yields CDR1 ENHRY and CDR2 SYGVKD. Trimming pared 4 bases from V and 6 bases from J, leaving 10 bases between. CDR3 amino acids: CAISVGVAEQYF. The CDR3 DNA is TGTGCCATCAGTGTCGGGGTGGCCGAGCAGTACTTC.

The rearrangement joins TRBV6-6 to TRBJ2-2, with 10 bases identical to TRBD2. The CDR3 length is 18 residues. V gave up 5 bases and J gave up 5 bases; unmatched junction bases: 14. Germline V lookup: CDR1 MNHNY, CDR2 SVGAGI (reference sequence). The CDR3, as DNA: TGTGCCAGCAGTCCCCGTGGAGCGGGGGGGTCGATAACCGGGGAGCTGTTTTTT. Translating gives CASSPRGAGGSITGELFF.

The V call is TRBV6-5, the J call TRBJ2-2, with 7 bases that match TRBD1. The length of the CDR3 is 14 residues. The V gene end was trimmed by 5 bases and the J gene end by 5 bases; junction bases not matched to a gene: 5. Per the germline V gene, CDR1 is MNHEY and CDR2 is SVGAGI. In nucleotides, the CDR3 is TGTGCCAGCAGTCAGGGACAGAAAACCGGGGAGCTGTTTTTT. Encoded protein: CASSQGQKTGELFF.

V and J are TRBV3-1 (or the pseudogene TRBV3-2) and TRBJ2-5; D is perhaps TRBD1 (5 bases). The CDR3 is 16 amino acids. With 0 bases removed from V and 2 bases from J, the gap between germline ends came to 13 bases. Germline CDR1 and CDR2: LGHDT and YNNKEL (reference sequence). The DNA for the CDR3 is TGTGCCAGCAGCCAAGAATTAGGGGCGGTTCAAGAGACCCAGTACTTC. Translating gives CASSQELGAVQETQYF.

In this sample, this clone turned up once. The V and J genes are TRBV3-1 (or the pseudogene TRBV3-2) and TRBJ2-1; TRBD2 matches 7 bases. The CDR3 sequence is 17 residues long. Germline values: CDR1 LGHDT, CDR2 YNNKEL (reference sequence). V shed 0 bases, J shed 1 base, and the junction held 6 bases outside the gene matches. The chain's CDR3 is CASSQEGGRGSYNEQFF. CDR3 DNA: TGTGCCAGCAGCCAAGAGGGAGGGCGGGGTTCCTACAATGAGCAGTTCTTC.

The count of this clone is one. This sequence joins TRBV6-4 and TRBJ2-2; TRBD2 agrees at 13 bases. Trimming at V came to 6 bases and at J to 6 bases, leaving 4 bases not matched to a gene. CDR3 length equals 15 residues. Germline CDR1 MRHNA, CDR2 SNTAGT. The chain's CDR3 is CASRAGTSGAGELFF. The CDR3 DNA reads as TGTGCCAGCAGAGCCGGGACTAGCGGGGCCGGGGAGCTGTTTTTT.

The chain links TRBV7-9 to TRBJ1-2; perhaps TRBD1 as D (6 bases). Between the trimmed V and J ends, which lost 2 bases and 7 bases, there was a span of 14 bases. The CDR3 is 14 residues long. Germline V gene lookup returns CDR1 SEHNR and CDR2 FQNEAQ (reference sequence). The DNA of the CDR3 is TGTGCCAGCAGCTTACAGAACAGGGACGGTGGCTACACCTTC. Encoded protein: CASSLQNRDGGYTF.

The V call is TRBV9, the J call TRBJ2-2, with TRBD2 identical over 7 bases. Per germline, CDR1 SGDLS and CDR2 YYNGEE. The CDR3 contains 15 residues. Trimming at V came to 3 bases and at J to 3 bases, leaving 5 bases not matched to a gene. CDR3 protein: CASSASGEHTGELFF. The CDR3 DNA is TGTGCCAGCAGCGCCAGCGGGGAACACACCGGGGAGCTGTTTTTT. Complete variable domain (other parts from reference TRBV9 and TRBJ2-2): DSGVTQTPKHLITATGQRVTLRCSPRSGDLSVYWYQQSLDQGLQFLIQYYNGEERAKGNILERFSAQQFPDLHSELNLSSLELGDSALYFCASSASGEHTGELFFGEGSRLTVL.

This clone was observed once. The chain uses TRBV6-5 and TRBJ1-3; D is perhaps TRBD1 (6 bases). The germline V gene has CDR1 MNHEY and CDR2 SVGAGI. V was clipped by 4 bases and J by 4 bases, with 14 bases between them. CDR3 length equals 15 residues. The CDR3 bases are TGTGCCAGCAGTTCCCAGGGGAACCGAGGAAACACCATATATTTT. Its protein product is CASSSQGNRGNTIYF.

The chain's CDR3 is CASSETGGPTDTQYF. CDR3 in DNA: TGTGCCAGCAGTGAGACGGGAGGTCCCACAGATACGCAGTATTTT. The chain combines TRBV25-1 with TRBJ2-3, with 7 bases that match TRBD2. V gave up 3 bases and J gave up 2 bases; unmatched junction bases: 5. CDR1 is MGHDK and CDR2 is SYGVNS in the germline V gene. The CDR3 runs 15 residues.

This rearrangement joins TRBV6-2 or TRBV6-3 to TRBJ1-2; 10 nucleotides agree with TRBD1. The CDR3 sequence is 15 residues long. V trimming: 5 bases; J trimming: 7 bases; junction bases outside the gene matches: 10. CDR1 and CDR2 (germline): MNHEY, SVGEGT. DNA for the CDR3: TGTGCCAGCAGTCTCTCCGGGACAGGGGTTGGTGGCTACACCTTC. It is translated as CASSLSGTGVGGYTF.

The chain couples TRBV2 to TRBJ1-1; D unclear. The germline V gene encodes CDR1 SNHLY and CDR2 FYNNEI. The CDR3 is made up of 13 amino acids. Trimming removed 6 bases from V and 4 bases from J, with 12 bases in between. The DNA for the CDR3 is TGTGCCAGCAGGGAGGGAACGGGCACTGAAGCTTTCTTT. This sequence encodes CASREGTGTEAFF.

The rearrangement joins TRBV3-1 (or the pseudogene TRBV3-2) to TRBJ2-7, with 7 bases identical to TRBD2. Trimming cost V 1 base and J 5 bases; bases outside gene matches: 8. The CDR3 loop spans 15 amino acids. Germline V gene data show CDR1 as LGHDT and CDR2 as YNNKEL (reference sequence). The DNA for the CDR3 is TGTGCCAGCAGCCAAGGGGAGGGCCATTGGAACGAGCAGTACTTC. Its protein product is CASSQGEGHWNEQYF.

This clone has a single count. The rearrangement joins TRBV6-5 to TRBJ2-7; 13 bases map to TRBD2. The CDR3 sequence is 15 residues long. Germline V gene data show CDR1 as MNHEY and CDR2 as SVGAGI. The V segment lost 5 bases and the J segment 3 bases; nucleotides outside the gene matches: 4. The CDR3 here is CASSPTSGGVYEQYF. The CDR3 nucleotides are TGTGCCAGCAGTCCCACTAGCGGGGGGGTCTACGAGCAGTACTTC.

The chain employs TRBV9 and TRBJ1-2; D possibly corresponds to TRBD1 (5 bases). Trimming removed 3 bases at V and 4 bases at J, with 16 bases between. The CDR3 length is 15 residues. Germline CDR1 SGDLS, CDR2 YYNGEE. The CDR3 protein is CASSEAGQGRYGYTF. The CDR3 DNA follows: TGTGCCAGCAGCGAGGCGGGGCAGGGCCGCTATGGCTACACCTTC.

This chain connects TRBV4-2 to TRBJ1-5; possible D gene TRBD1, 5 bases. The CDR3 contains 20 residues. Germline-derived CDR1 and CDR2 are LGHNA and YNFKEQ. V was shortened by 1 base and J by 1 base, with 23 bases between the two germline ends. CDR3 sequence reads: CASSQVRGTGGIGSNQPQHF. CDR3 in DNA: TGTGCCAGCAGCCAAGTACGGGGTACGGGGGGGATTGGGAGCAATCAGCCCCAGCATTTT.

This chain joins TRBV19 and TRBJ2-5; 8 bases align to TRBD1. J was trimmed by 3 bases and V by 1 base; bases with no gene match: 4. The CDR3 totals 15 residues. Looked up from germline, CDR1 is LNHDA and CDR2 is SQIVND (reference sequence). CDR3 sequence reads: CASSIASGGEETQYF. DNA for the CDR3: TGTGCCAGTAGTATAGCCTCAGGGGGCGAAGAGACCCAGTACTTC. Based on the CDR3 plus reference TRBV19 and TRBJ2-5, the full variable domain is DGGITQSPKYLFRKEGQNVTLSCEQNLNHDAMYWYRQDPGQGLRLIYYSQIVNDFQKGDIAEGYSVSREKKESFPLTVTSAQKNPTAFYLCASSIASGGEETQYFGPGTRLLVL.

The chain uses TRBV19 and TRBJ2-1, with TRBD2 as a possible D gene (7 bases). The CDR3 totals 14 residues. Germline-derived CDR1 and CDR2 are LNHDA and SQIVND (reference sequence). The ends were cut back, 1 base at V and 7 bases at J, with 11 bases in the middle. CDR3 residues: CASSIAGGSNEQFF. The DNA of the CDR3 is TGTGCCAGTAGTATAGCGGGGGGCTCAAATGAGCAGTTCTTC.

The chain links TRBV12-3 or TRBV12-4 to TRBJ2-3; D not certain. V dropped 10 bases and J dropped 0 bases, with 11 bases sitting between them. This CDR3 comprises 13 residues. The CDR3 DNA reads TGTGCCACCACTGTACAGAGCACAGATACGCAGTATTTT. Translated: CATTVQSTDTQYF.

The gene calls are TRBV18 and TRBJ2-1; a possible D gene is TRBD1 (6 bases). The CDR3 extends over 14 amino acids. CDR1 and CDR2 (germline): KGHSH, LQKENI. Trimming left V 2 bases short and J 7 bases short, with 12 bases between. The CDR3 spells CASSPGTQGNEQFF. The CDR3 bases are TGTGCCAGCTCACCAGGGACACAGGGTAATGAGCAGTTCTTC.

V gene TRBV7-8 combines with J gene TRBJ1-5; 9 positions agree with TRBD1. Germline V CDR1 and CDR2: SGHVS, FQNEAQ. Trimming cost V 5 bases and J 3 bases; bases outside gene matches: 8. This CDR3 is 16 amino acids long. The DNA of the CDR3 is TGTGCCAGCAGCCCTTCCGGGACAGGGCCCAATCAGCCCCAGCATTTT. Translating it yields CASSPSGTGPNQPQHF.

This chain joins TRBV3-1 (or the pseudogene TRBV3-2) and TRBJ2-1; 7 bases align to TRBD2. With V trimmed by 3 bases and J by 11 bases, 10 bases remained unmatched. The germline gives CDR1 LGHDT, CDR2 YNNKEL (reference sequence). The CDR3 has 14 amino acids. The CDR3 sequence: CASSHGTNQLQQFF. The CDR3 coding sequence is TGTGCCAGCAGCCACGGGACTAACCAACTACAGCAGTTCTTC.

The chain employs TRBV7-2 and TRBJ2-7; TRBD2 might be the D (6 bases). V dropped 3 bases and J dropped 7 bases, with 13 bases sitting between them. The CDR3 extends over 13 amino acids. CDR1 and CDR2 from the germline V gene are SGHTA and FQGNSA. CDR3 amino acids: CASSFNSRGEQYF. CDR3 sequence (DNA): TGTGCCAGCAGCTTCAACTCCCGGGGGGAGCAGTACTTC.

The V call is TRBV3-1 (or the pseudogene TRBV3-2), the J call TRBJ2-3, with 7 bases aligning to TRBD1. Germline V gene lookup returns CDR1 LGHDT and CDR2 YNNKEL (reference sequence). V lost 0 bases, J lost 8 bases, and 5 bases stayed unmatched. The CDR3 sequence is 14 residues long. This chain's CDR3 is CASSQEGRDSTQYF. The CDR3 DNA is TGTGCCAGCAGCCAAGAAGGCCGGGACAGTACGCAGTATTTT.